This T cell receptor beta chain was captured by sequencing in a study of blood T cell repertoires in COVID-19. Background on the study: COVID-19 samples, acute and convalescent, were from the United States, Italy and Spain. PBMCs, B-cell-depleted T cells, or T cells were the source of the cDNA or gDNA that made up the material.

Using immunoSEQ multiplex PCR, the repertoire was profiled, and TCRdb retains in-frame clones only, with some absent. Here the sample spans under 200,000 clones, about 86% being singletons. The sequencing sample was made of peripheral blood. The TCR originated in a human donor with acute or convalescent COVID-19. The donor label of this sample is uncertain.

This CDR3 reads CASSEEGRGVNEQFF. Written as DNA, the CDR3 is TGTGCCAGCAGCGAAGAGGGCCGGGGTGTCAATGAGCAGTTCTTC. The chain recombines TRBV5-6 with TRBJ2-1; tentatively, D is TRBD2 (5 bases). Between the trimmed V and J ends, which lost 4 bases and 6 bases, there was a span of 17 bases. The CDR3 is made up of 15 amino acids. Germline-derived CDR1 and CDR2 are SGHDT and YYEEEE.